The T cell receptor (beta chain) under discussion was sequenced for a study of blood T cells in healthy people across ages. With a J-beta primer mix and a sample-barcoded 5' primer, a second PCR ran about 6 to 11 cycles. TCRdb redid the calling of the 5' RACE reads with MiXCR, one entry per CDR3 protein. Of roughly 1 million distinct CDR3 sequences in the sample, around 25% were seen once. V lost 0 bases, J lost 6 bases, and 8 bases lay in between. CDR3 length: 13 amino acids. Germline V gene data show CDR1 as DFQATT and CDR2 as SNEGSKA (reference sequence). This sample also belongs to another study, concerning T cells of mothers and their children.

This chain links TRBV20-1 with TRBJ2-2; no reliable D call. Sequencing was performed on blood. This TCR derives from a girl between 2 and 10 years old in good health. CDR3: CSARDPFSGELFF. CDR3 DNA: TGCAGTGCTAGAGATCCGTTCTCCGGGGAGCTGTTTTTT.